This passage covers 16 T cell receptor beta chains from one sample sequenced in a study of OX40 agonist ivuxolimab in advanced cancers. Produced via immunoSEQ multiplex PCR; TCRdb's table is partial and in-frame only. The sample has 65,000 to 80,000 clones; approximately 90% are singletons. Sequences were derived from CD4+ or CD8+ T cells sorted from blood, sampled in a trial of the OX40 agonist ivuxolimab. These receptor sequences come from an adult with an advanced solid tumor such as melanoma, head and neck, liver or kidney cancer.

The V and J genes are TRBV7-2 and TRBJ2-4; 7 bases are a match to TRBD1. This CDR3 is 14 amino acids long. The V segment lost 1 base and the J segment 8 bases; nucleotides outside the gene matches: 5. Germline V CDR1 and CDR2: SGHTA, FQGNSA. CDR3 loop: CASSLGGQVYIQYF. The CDR3 DNA is TGTGCCAGCAGCTTAGGTGGACAGGTATACATTCAGTACTTC.

The genes are TRBV28 and TRBJ1-1; perhaps TRBD1 as D (5 bases). The CDR3 consists of 14 residues. Deletions cut 6 bases from V and 1 base from J, with 12 bases between. Germline V gene lookup returns CDR1 MDHEN and CDR2 SYDVKM. The CDR3 reads CASRGGDSNTEAFF. The CDR3 nucleotides read TGTGCCAGCAGGGGGGGAGATTCGAACACTGAAGCTTTCTTT.

This sequence joins TRBV7-2 and TRBJ1-2; TRBD1 agrees at 10 bases. Trimming cost V 4 bases and J 2 bases; bases outside gene matches: 4. Looked up from germline, CDR1 is SGHTA and CDR2 is FQGNSA. CDR3 length: 15 amino acids. The CDR3 DNA follows: TGTGCCAGCAGCTCTGCGGGACAGGGGAACTATGGCTACACCTTC. Its translation is CASSSAGQGNYGYTF.

A few counts support this clone. The V call is TRBV7-9, the J call TRBJ2-7; maybe TRBD2 (6 bases). CDR1 is SEHNR, CDR2 FQNEAQ, per germline (reference sequence). The CDR3 covers 13 residues. The V end lost 0 bases, the J end lost 11 bases, and 14 bases lay between the germline ends. The CDR3 DNA reads TGTGCCAGCAGCTTAGCCGGGACTCCTGGAAAGTACTTC. It codes for CASSLAGTPGKYF.

V is TRBV7-9 and J is TRBJ1-1, with unresolved D. The CDR3 is made up of 13 amino acids. The V gene's germline CDR1 is SEHNR and CDR2 FQNEAQ (reference sequence). V was shortened by 1 base and J by 6 bases, with 9 bases between the two germline ends. CDR3 DNA sequence: TGTGCCAGCAGCTTAGGGGAGAGTTCTGAAGCTTTCTTT. Residues: CASSLGESSEAFF.

Concerning this clone: The junction departs from germline at one end; a sequencing error may be responsible. The V call is TRBV18, the J call TRBJ2-7; TRBD2 aligns across 10 bases. The CDR3 consists of 16 residues. The germline V gene has CDR1 KGHSH and CDR2 LQKENI. The DNA for the CDR3 is TGTGCCAACTCACCACCTCCTAGCGGGAGCTTCTACGAGCAGTACTTC. This gives the protein CANSPPPSGSFYEQYF.

V usage is TRBV5-5 and J usage is TRBJ1-1, with D unclear. CDR1 and CDR2 (germline): SGHKS, YYEKEE (reference sequence). This CDR3 is built from 15 residues. Trimming removed 0 bases at V and 0 bases at J, with 9 bases between. The CDR3, as DNA: TGTGCCAGCAGCTTGGCCCCGGGAATGAACACTGAAGCTTTCTTT. Amino acids: CASSLAPGMNTEAFF.

The chain employs TRBV28 and TRBJ1-5, with D possibly being TRBD1 (6 bases). Germline CDR1 reads MDHEN; CDR2 reads SYDVKM. The CDR3 runs 17 residues. Trimming stripped 3 bases from V and 0 bases from J, with 15 bases between. CDR3 loop: CASSLSSGVNSNQPQHF. The DNA of the CDR3 is TGTGCCAGCAGTTTGTCGTCAGGGGTCAATAGCAATCAGCCCCAGCATTTT.

There are a few counts of this clone. The gene calls are TRBV7-2 and TRBJ2-2; no firm D call. Germline assignment: CDR1 SGHTA and CDR2 FQGNSA. Trimming cost V 3 bases and J 4 bases, with 9 bases left between them. The CDR3 contains 14 residues. CDR3: CASSLGSGTGELFF. CDR3 DNA sequence: TGTGCCAGCAGCTTGGGATCGGGCACCGGGGAGCTGTTTTTT.

CDR3 nucleotide sequence: TGTGCCAGTGGGCCCCGGGACAGGGGGGGCATGAACACTGAAGCTTTCTTT. Translation: CASGPRDRGGMNTEAFF. V gene TRBV19 combines with J gene TRBJ1-1; 11 bases agree with TRBD1. Germline V lookup: CDR1 LNHDA, CDR2 SQIVND (reference sequence). The ends lost 8 bases at V and 0 bases at J; junction bases unmatched: 11. The CDR3 totals 17 residues.

This chain links TRBV28 with TRBJ1-5; no clear D. The CDR3 sequence is 16 residues long. Germline V lookup: CDR1 MDHEN, CDR2 SYDVKM. The V gene lost 3 bases and the J gene lost 0 bases, with 12 bases spanning the gap. The CDR3 DNA reads TGTGCCAGCAGTTTGCGGGCAGCTTATAGCAATCAGCCCCAGCATTTT. This codes for CASSLRAAYSNQPQHF. Looking up the rest from reference TRBV28 and TRBJ1-5 gives the full variable domain: DVKVTQSSRYLVKRTGEKVFLECVQDMDHENMFWYRQDPGLGLRLIYFSYDVKMKEKGDIPEGYSVSREKKERFSLILESASTNQTSMYLCASSLRAAYSNQPQHFGDGTRLSIL.

This chain links TRBV7-2 with TRBJ2-1, with a possible D match to TRBD2 (6 bases). V was clipped by 9 bases and J by 3 bases, with 12 bases between them. Germline V gene lookup returns CDR1 SGHTA and CDR2 FQGNSA. The CDR3 spans 13 residues. The CDR3 loop reads CASSRDYYNEQFF. In DNA form, the CDR3 reads TGTGCCAGTTCGCGGGATTACTACAATGAGCAGTTCTTC.

The chain combines TRBV10-3 with TRBJ2-1, with 9 bases lining up with TRBD2. Germline V CDR1 and CDR2: ENHRY, SYGVKD. V shed 6 bases, J shed 2 bases, and the junction held 8 bases outside the gene matches. This CDR3 is built from 16 residues. Here the CDR3 reads CAIRPLAGEAYNEQFF. DNA of the CDR3: TGTGCCATCAGACCCTTAGCGGGAGAGGCCTACAATGAGCAGTTCTTC.

The rearrangement joins TRBV6-5 to TRBJ2-1; 8 bases align to TRBD2. The germline gives CDR1 MNHEY, CDR2 SVGAGI. The CDR3 totals 15 residues. The V gene end was trimmed by 2 bases and the J gene end by 2 bases; junction bases not matched to a gene: 2. The CDR3 is CASSYDGRAYNEQFF. The CDR3 bases are TGTGCCAGCAGTTACGACGGGAGGGCCTACAATGAGCAGTTCTTC.

The V and J genes are TRBV7-3 and TRBJ2-2; D may correspond to TRBD1 or TRBD2 (5 bases each). V lost 3 bases, J lost 5 bases, and 10 bases lay in between. This CDR3 comprises 14 residues. Germline loops: CDR1 SGHTA, CDR2 FQGTGA. CDR3 sequence (DNA): TGTGCCAGCAGCTTTTACGGGACGACCGGGGAGCTGTTTTTT. Its translation is CASSFYGTTGELFF. The complete variable domain, with remaining parts taken from reference TRBV7-3 and TRBJ2-2, reads GAGVSQTPSNKVTEKGKYVELRCDPISGHTALYWYRQSLGQGPEFLIYFQGTGAADDSGLPNDRFFAVRPEGSVSTLKIQRTERGDSAVYLCASSFYGTTGELFFGEGSRLTVL.

This chain uses TRBV10-2 with TRBJ2-6; D is perhaps TRBD2 (5 bases). The germline V and J ends were trimmed by 1 base and 0 bases, with 10 bases remaining between them. From germline, CDR1 is WSHSY and CDR2 SAAADI. The CDR3 contains 17 residues. The CDR3 region has the DNA TGCGCCAGCAGTGAGTGGCGGCTAGCCTCTGGGGCCAACGTCCTGACTTTC. Translating it yields CASSEWRLASGANVLTF.